Each of the 10 T cell receptor beta chains below was sequenced from the same sample in a study of blood T cell repertoires in COVID-19. Clones were sequenced by immunoSEQ multiplex PCR, and TCRdb holds only the in-frame ones, with some missing. Here the sample spans 85,000 to 100,000 clones, around 79% being singletons. Specimen: peripheral blood. The receptors originated from a human donor in a cohort sampled during active COVID-19.

A remark on this clone: Relative to the germline gene, one junction end is altered; a read error may explain this. V gene TRBV7-7 combines with J gene TRBJ2-5, with 7 bases aligning to TRBD2. Looked up from germline, CDR1 is SSHAT and CDR2 is FNYEAQ (reference sequence). The CDR3 spans 19 residues. The CDR3 sequence is CASSLHAGGGTQYQETQYF. The CDR3 DNA reads TGTGCTAGCAGCTTACACGCTGGCGGGGGTACCCAGTACCAAGAGACCCAGTACTTC.

This chain joins TRBV28 and TRBJ1-2, with a possible D match to TRBD1 (5 bases). The CDR3 is made up of 11 amino acids. The V gene lost 11 bases and the J gene lost 4 bases, with 11 bases spanning the gap. The germline gives CDR1 MDHEN, CDR2 SYDVKM. The CDR3 here is CAGGSSYGYTF. The CDR3, as DNA: TGTGCCGGGGGGTCCAGCTATGGCTACACCTTC.

The chain couples TRBV19 to TRBJ1-1; 9 nucleotides align to TRBD1. The CDR3 is made up of 14 amino acids. J was trimmed by 5 bases and V by 4 bases; bases with no gene match: 5. Germline V gene lookup returns CDR1 LNHDA and CDR2 SQIVND (reference sequence). This CDR3 reads CASSTRDRDTEAFF. The CDR3 nucleotides are TGTGCCAGTAGTACCCGGGACAGGGATACTGAAGCTTTCTTT.

The chain uses TRBV4-1 and TRBJ2-5, with a possible D match to TRBD2 (5 bases). V was pared by 0 bases and J by 5 bases, with 13 bases between. The germline V gene has CDR1 MGHRA and CDR2 YSYEKL. This CDR3 is built from 15 residues. DNA of the CDR3: TGCGCCAGCAGCCAAGATTGGGTGGGAGTGGAGACCCAGTACTTC. Translation gives CASSQDWVGVETQYF.

The chain has TRBV4-2 and TRBJ1-2, with TRBD1 as a possible D gene (5 bases). V lost 0 bases to trimming and J lost 3 bases, with 14 bases between them. The CDR3 runs 16 residues. Germline loops: CDR1 LGHNA, CDR2 YNFKEQ. The CDR3 sequence: CASSQEGGNLHYGYTF. In nucleotides, the CDR3 is TGTGCCAGCAGCCAAGAGGGGGGTAACTTGCACTATGGCTACACCTTC.

The chain recombines TRBV7-2 with TRBJ2-7; 12 nucleotides line up with TRBD2. The germline V gene has CDR1 SGHTA and CDR2 FQGNSA. V was clipped by 1 base and J by 4 bases; unmatched bases: 8. There are 17 residues in the CDR3. The CDR3 sequence: CASSLGPPTSGSYEQYF. The CDR3, as DNA: TGTGCCAGCAGCTTAGGTCCCCCGACTAGCGGGAGTTACGAGCAGTACTTC.

The rearrangement links TRBV11-2 to TRBJ1-4; D is unclear. The CDR3 sequence is 16 residues long. Germline V CDR1 and CDR2: SGHAT, FQNNGV. Trimming shortened V by 4 bases and J by 5 bases, and 17 bases separated the two germline ends. The CDR3 region has the DNA TGTGCCAGCAGCTCAAGCCCCGAAGGCGGAAATGAAAAACTGTTTTTT. Translated, it gives CASSSSPEGGNEKLFF.

The rearrangement uses TRBV4-1 and TRBJ2-2; 8 bases line up with TRBD2. Unmatched junction bases numbered 11, after V lost 1 base and J lost 7 bases. In germline, CDR1 is MGHRA, CDR2 YSYEKL. The CDR3 has 17 amino acids. The CDR3 region has the DNA TGCGCCAGCAGCCAAGGGTTGTTAGCGGGAAGGGACGGGGAGCTGTTTTTT. Amino acid sequence: CASSQGLLAGRDGELFF.

The V and J genes are TRBV13 and TRBJ1-1; 7 positions match TRBD1. The CDR3 length is 14 residues. Trimming at V came to 1 base and at J to 1 base, leaving 0 bases not matched to a gene. CDR1 is PRHDT, CDR2 FYEKMQ, per germline (reference sequence). CDR3 in DNA: TGTGCCAGCAGCTTAGCAGGGGGGAACACTGAAGCTTTCTTT. It translates to CASSLAGGNTEAFF.

This chain joins TRBV4-2 and TRBJ2-7; 8 positions agree with TRBD2. CDR3 size: 14 residues. With V trimmed by 3 bases and J by 1 base, 2 bases remained unmatched. CDR1 is LGHNA and CDR2 is YNFKEQ in the germline V gene. CDR3 bases: TGTGCCAGCAGCCAGCAGCGGGAGTCCTACGAGCAGTACTTC. Residues: CASSQQRESYEQYF.